A single sample gave rise to the 3 T cell receptor beta chains below, sequenced in a study of blood T cell repertoires in COVID-19. The protocol was immunoSEQ multiplex PCR, while the TCRdb copy is restricted to in-frame clones and leaves out a portion. Of around 100,000 clones listed, approximately 84% are singletons. Material: peripheral blood. The receptor source for this set is a human donor in a cohort sampled during active COVID-19.

This clone appeared once. The V and J genes are TRBV12-5 and TRBJ1-2; the match to TRBD1 covers 9 bases. Germline V lookup: CDR1 LGHNT, CDR2 FRNRAP. V lost 6 bases to trimming and J lost 2 bases; unmatched junction nucleotides: 7. CDR3 size: 15 residues. The CDR3 DNA follows: TGTGCTAGTGGCGCCGGGACAGGGTCCAACTATGGCTACACCTTC. Protein product: CASGAGTGSNYGYTF.

CDR3 amino acids: CASSLALQETQYF. The CDR3 DNA reads TGCGCCAGCAGCTTGGCCCTCCAAGAGACCCAGTACTTC. The chain employs TRBV5-1 and TRBJ2-5; no clear D. This CDR3 is built from 13 residues. Germline V gene data show CDR1 as SGHRS and CDR2 as YFSETQ. V dropped 0 bases and J dropped 1 base, with 4 bases sitting between them.

The chain joins TRBV10-3 to TRBJ2-1; 8 bases are a match to TRBD2. The CDR3 is 16 amino acids. Germline trimming cut 3 bases from V and 4 bases from J; bases unmatched to any gene: 8. Germline values: CDR1 ENHRY, CDR2 SYGVKD. The CDR3 reads CAISDPGTRSYNEQFF. The CDR3 DNA is TGTGCCATCAGTGACCCCGGGACTAGATCGTACAATGAGCAGTTCTTC.